The 27 T cell receptor beta chains presented below share a single source sample, sequenced in a study of graft-versus-host responses after intestinal transplantation (dated by TCRdb to about 2021). Library preparation was by the immunoSEQ multiplex PCR assay. TCRdb carries this immuneACCESS record with in-frame sequences only. Its versions omit some clonotypes, under half of them owing to an unresolved V gene in the studies checked, with the rest unexplained. The table for this sample lists about 88,000 clones; approximately 94% of them were counted only once. The top ten clonotypes cover approximately 0.2% of the sample. These receptors' targets are unknown. The time point label of this sample denotes: cells obtained before transplantation from donor or recipient. The sample was unstimulated CD4+ T cells sorted from spleen or lymph node cells, taken before transplant. Every receptor here comes from a human donor who was the organ donor for an intestinal transplant.

J is TRBJ1-4 and V is TRBV11-3; TRBD1 is a possible D gene (6 bases). The CDR3 spans 15 residues. V lost 5 bases and J 7 bases, leaving 17 bases between the germline ends. The germline V gene encodes CDR1 SGHNT and CDR2 YENEEA. The CDR3, as DNA: TGTGCCAGCAGCGCAAAACGGGACACCGTTGAAAAACTGTTTTTT. Its protein is CASSAKRDTVEKLFF.

V is TRBV5-1 and J is TRBJ1-1; the D is unclear. The germline gives CDR1 SGHRS, CDR2 YFSETQ. The V gene lost 4 bases and the J gene lost 1 base, with 11 bases spanning the gap. CDR3 size: 14 residues. The chain's CDR3 is CASSPQGSNTEAFF. CDR3 coding DNA: TGCGCCAGCAGCCCGCAAGGGTCGAACACTGAAGCTTTCTTT.

The gene calls are TRBV7-7 and TRBJ2-7, with unresolved D. Germline V lookup: CDR1 SSHAT, CDR2 FNYEAQ (reference sequence). This CDR3 has 13 residues. V lost 2 bases, J lost 3 bases, and 8 bases lay in between. CDR3 bases: TGTGCCAGCAGCTTAAACGCCCGCTACGAGCAGTACTTC. Its protein product is CASSLNARYEQYF.

The chain joins TRBV6-1 to TRBJ1-2; D is possibly TRBD1 (5 bases). Trimming removed 3 bases at V and 3 bases at J, with 11 bases between. This CDR3 is built from 14 residues. CDR1 is MNHNS, CDR2 SASEGT, per germline. This CDR3 is CASSEGVGHYGYTF. CDR3 DNA sequence: TGTGCCAGCAGTGAGGGGGTGGGGCACTATGGCTACACCTTC.

The rearrangement uses TRBV18 and TRBJ2-2; 7 bases are shared with TRBD2. This CDR3 has 15 amino acids. The junction had 8 bases not matched to a gene; V was cut back by 3 bases and J by 7 bases. The germline V gene has CDR1 KGHSH and CDR2 LQKENI. CDR3 bases: TGTGCCAGCTCACCTACGCGGGGGAATGGCGGGGAGCTGTTTTTT. It is translated as CASSPTRGNGGELFF.

This chain uses TRBV2 with TRBJ1-4; 8 bases are shared with TRBD1. Germline trimming cut 7 bases from V and 4 bases from J; bases unmatched to any gene: 8. The germline V gene has CDR1 SNHLY and CDR2 FYNNEI. The CDR3 runs 15 residues. CDR3 coding DNA: TGTGCCAGCAAACCGACAGGGGTTGGTAATGAAAAACTGTTTTTT. Its translation: CASKPTGVGNEKLFF.

The gene calls are TRBV2 and TRBJ2-3, with no clear D. CDR3 length equals 12 residues. V lost 6 bases, J lost 4 bases, and 8 bases lay in between. The V gene's germline CDR1 is SNHLY and CDR2 FYNNEI. As DNA, the CDR3 is TGTGCCAGCAGGGAAAGGGCAGATACGCAGTATTTT. Amino acid sequence: CASRERADTQYF. The full variable domain, its missing parts supplied by reference TRBV2 and TRBJ2-3, is EPEVTQTPSHQVTQMGQEVILRCVPISNHLYFYWYRQILGQKVEFLVSFYNNEISEKSEIFDDQFSVERPDGSNFTLKIRSTKLEDSAMYFCASRERADTQYFGPGTRLTVL.

J is TRBJ2-2 and V is TRBV6-6; D uncertain. Germline-derived CDR1 and CDR2 are MNHNY and SVGAGI (reference sequence). V was trimmed by 5 bases and J by 0 bases, leaving 7 bases between them. CDR3 length equals 14 residues. CDR3: CASSKTANTGELFF. DNA of the CDR3: TGTGCCAGCAGTAAAACAGCGAACACCGGGGAGCTGTTTTTT.

The chain employs TRBV2 and TRBJ1-1; a possible D gene is TRBD1 (5 bases). Germline V gene data show CDR1 as SNHLY and CDR2 as FYNNEI. The CDR3 length is 13 residues. With 6 bases removed from V and 3 bases from J, the gap between germline ends came to 11 bases. CDR3 amino acids: CASSDRRDTEAFF. DNA for the CDR3: TGTGCCAGCAGCGATCGCAGGGACACTGAAGCTTTCTTT.

Comment on this clone: The sample contains more than one DNA sequence encoding this CDR3. Here the CDR3 reads CASSLDRETQYF. CDR3 bases: TGCGCCAGCAGCTTGGACAGAGAGACCCAGTACTTC. The V and J genes are TRBV5-1 and TRBJ2-5; D is unresolved. The V end lost 0 bases, the J end lost 4 bases, and 4 bases lay between the germline ends. In germline, CDR1 is SGHRS, CDR2 YFSETQ. This CDR3 region has 12 residues.

The gene calls are TRBV30 and TRBJ2-2, with D perhaps matching TRBD1 (5 bases). Deletions cut 3 bases from V and 0 bases from J, with 14 bases between. The length of the CDR3 is 16 residues. Germline V gene data show CDR1 as GTSNPN and CDR2 as SVGIG (reference sequence). CDR3 sequence reads: CAWRGWQGTNTGELFF. The CDR3 DNA is TGTGCCTGGAGGGGGTGGCAGGGTACGAACACCGGGGAGCTGTTTTTT.

This chain connects TRBV11-2 to TRBJ1-2; 7 nucleotides align to TRBD1. The CDR3 extends over 13 amino acids. Germline CDR1 and CDR2: SGHAT and FQNNGV. V gave up 1 base and J gave up 4 bases; unmatched junction bases: 0. In DNA, the CDR3 is TGTGCCAGCAGCTTAGCAGGGGGCTATGGCTACACCTTC. It codes for CASSLAGGYGYTF.

The chain employs TRBV19 and TRBJ2-7; D may be TRBD1 (5 bases). Between the trimmed V and J ends, which lost 4 bases and 0 bases, there was a span of 13 bases. Germline V gene sequence: CDR1 LNHDA, CDR2 SQIVND (reference sequence). The CDR3 has 15 residues. The CDR3 region has the DNA TGTGCCAGTAGTAGTAGCAGGGTGACCTCCTACGAGCAGTACTTC. This gives the protein CASSSSRVTSYEQYF.

This sequence joins TRBV29-1 and TRBJ2-7; TRBD1 agrees at 8 bases. With V trimmed by 7 bases and J by 2 bases, 10 bases remained unmatched. This CDR3 contains 14 residues. Per germline, CDR1 SQVTM and CDR2 ANQGSEA. The CDR3 spells CSGDRTGRPYEQYF. As DNA, the CDR3 is TGCAGCGGGGACCGGACAGGGCGACCCTACGAGCAGTACTTC.

This clone came up once. The V and J genes are TRBV27 and TRBJ1-1, with a possible D match to TRBD1 (5 bases). Trimming removed 7 bases from V and 0 bases from J, with 18 bases in between. The V gene's germline CDR1 is MNHEY and CDR2 SMNVEV (reference sequence). The CDR3 runs to 16 residues. The CDR3, as DNA: TGTGCCAGCACCCCCGGGGCGGGAAAATTGAACACTGAAGCTTTCTTT. Translating gives CASTPGAGKLNTEAFF.

The chain joins TRBV7-6 to TRBJ1-2; the match to TRBD1 covers 12 bases. CDR3 length: 15 residues. Germline V CDR1 and CDR2: SGHVS, FNYEAQ. V dropped 5 bases and J dropped 7; count of bases not matched to a gene: 8. The CDR3 DNA reads as TGTGCCAGCAGCCCTAGTGGGGACAGGGGGCCTGGCTACACCTTC. Translated: CASSPSGDRGPGYTF.

This clone was seen a handful of times. The rearrangement uses TRBV30 and TRBJ1-3, with no clear D. In germline, CDR1 is GTSNPN, CDR2 SVGIG (reference sequence). V was pared by 0 bases and J by 1 base, with 7 bases between. CDR3 length: 14 residues. For the CDR3, the DNA is TGTGCCTGGAGTGTTTGGGGATCTGGAAACACCATATATTTT. It specifies CAWSVWGSGNTIYF.

CDR3 DNA: TGTGCCAGCAGTTTACGGGGGTCCTCGGATACGCAGTATTTT. Its translation: CASSLRGSSDTQYF. This chain uses TRBV27 with TRBJ2-3; possible D gene TRBD2, 6 bases. This CDR3 is 14 amino acids long. Per germline, CDR1 MNHEY and CDR2 SMNVEV (reference sequence). V was pared by 2 bases and J by 6 bases, with 12 bases between.

The rearrangement links TRBV6-1 to TRBJ2-4; D is perhaps TRBD1 or TRBD2 (5 bases each). CDR3 size: 16 residues. The germline gives CDR1 MNHNS, CDR2 SASEGT. V lost 4 bases and J lost 1, with 14 bases in between. The CDR3: CASSGDPSGAKNIQYF. The CDR3 DNA reads as TGTGCCAGCAGTGGGGACCCCTCCGGGGCCAAAAACATTCAGTACTTC.

J is TRBJ2-7 and V is TRBV28; 9 nucleotides align to TRBD2. Germline CDR1 and CDR2: MDHEN and SYDVKM. The CDR3 length is 15 residues. The J segment lost 1 base and the V segment lost 6 bases, leaving 7 bases of the junction unmatched. CDR3 protein: CASSKSGGLSYEQYF. CDR3 sequence (DNA): TGTGCCAGCAGCAAAAGCGGGGGGCTATCCTACGAGCAGTACTTC.

V is TRBV27 and J is TRBJ2-7; 9 bases are a match to TRBD1. Germline V gene sequence: CDR1 MNHEY, CDR2 SMNVEV (reference sequence). Trimming at V came to 5 bases and at J to 4 bases, leaving 9 bases not matched to a gene. The CDR3 covers 15 residues. CDR3 DNA: TGTGCCAGCAGTATCTCCGGGACAGGGCTTTACGAGCAGTACTTC. It yields the protein CASSISGTGLYEQYF.

The CDR3 nucleotides read TGCAGTGCGCCCCGGGGAAAGACCCAGTACTTC. The encoded protein is CSAPRGKTQYF. The rearrangement joins TRBV20-1 to TRBJ2-5; D is perhaps TRBD2 (5 bases). Germline V lookup: CDR1 DFQATT, CDR2 SNEGSKA (reference sequence). V was trimmed by 6 bases and J by 6 bases, leaving 11 bases between them. The CDR3 runs to 11 residues.

In its sample, this clone was seen once. The genes are TRBV7-8 and TRBJ2-7, with 14 bases aligning to TRBD2. The ends lost 5 bases at V and 13 bases at J; junction bases unmatched: 16. Germline CDR1 is SGHVS and CDR2 is FQNEAQ. The CDR3 has 16 residues. The CDR3 DNA reads as TGTGCCAGCAGCCAACGATTCGGGACTAGCGGGGGCCTCGTATACTTC. Translating it yields CASSQRFGTSGGLVYF.

The chain links TRBV10-2 to TRBJ2-3, with a tentative D call TRBD1 (7 bases). Deletions cut 5 bases from V and 4 bases from J, with 16 bases between. The CDR3 runs to 15 residues. CDR1 WSHSY and CDR2 SAAADI come from the germline V gene. The CDR3 loop reads CASSTGGGRADTQYF. The CDR3 DNA follows: TGCGCCAGCAGTACTGGAGGGGGCCGGGCAGATACGCAGTATTTT.

V and J are TRBV19 and TRBJ1-2, with a possible D match to TRBD1 (5 bases). The CDR3 runs to 13 residues. CDR1 is LNHDA, CDR2 SQIVND, per germline (reference sequence). Trimming removed 3 bases at V and 7 bases at J, with 12 bases between. The CDR3 reads CASSIAGLGGYTF. The CDR3 coding sequence is TGTGCCAGTAGTATCGCAGGGCTTGGTGGCTACACCTTC. The full variable domain, in which reference TRBV19 and TRBJ1-2 provide the parts outside the CDR3, is DGGITQSPKYLFRKEGQNVTLSCEQNLNHDAMYWYRQDPGQGLRLIYYSQIVNDFQKGDIAEGYSVSREKKESFPLTVTSAQKNPTAFYLCASSIAGLGGYTFGSGTRLTVV.

V and J are TRBV19 and TRBJ2-3, with no clear D. The V and J ends lost 5 bases and 3 bases respectively, with 12 bases between them. The CDR3 consists of 14 residues. The V gene's germline CDR1 is LNHDA and CDR2 SQIVND (reference sequence). CDR3 bases: TGTGCCAGTAGTGCTGCTTCTGGGACAGATACGCAGTATTTT. This codes for CASSAASGTDTQYF.

V gene TRBV10-2 combines with J gene TRBJ1-1, with a possible D match to TRBD1 (5 bases). The CDR3 has 15 amino acids. V was trimmed by 4 bases and J by 4 bases, leaving 16 bases between them. Germline V gives CDR1 WSHSY, CDR2 SAAADI. The CDR3 coding sequence is TGCGCCAGCAGTGCCTACCCCCGGGGGGGCACTGAAGCTTTCTTT. It yields the protein CASSAYPRGGTEAFF.